A selection of T cell receptor beta chains follows, all from one sample in a study of Ad26.COV2.S vaccination and SARS-CoV-2 variants. Sequencing was performed with immunoSEQ multiplex PCR; in TCRdb, only in-frame clones are kept and a portion is missing. The sample has about 680,000 clones; roughly nine tenths are singletons. Sequenced here: peripheral blood, sampled in a trial of Ad26.COV2.S vaccine versus placebo. The source of these receptors is a person aged 18-60 years who received the Ad26.COV2.S COVID-19 vaccine or a placebo. The CDR3 runs from the conserved cysteine through the conserved F or W. Fields, in order: clone size, V gene, CDR3 length, D gene, J gene, CDR3 DNA, CDR3 protein. The D gene is left open where the match is weak. Not all rows give a size; the values are once, few, many and, for expanded clones, a class.

abundance: NA
v_gene: TRBV20-1
len: 14
d_gene: NA
j_gene: TRBJ2-7
CDR3nt: TGCAGTGCTAGTCAAGATTCCGCACACTACGAGCAGTACTTC
CDR3aa: CSASQDSAHYEQYF

abundance: NA
v_gene: TRBV19
len: 15
d_gene: TRBD2
j_gene: TRBJ2-7
CDR3nt: TGTGCCAGTAGTATCACTAGCGGAGCCTACTACGAGCAGTACTTC
CDR3aa: CASSITSGAYYEQYF

abundance: NA
v_gene: TRBV2
len: 15
d_gene: NA
j_gene: TRBJ1-5
CDR3nt: TGTGCCAGCAGTGGCTCCGGGGGCCCCGGTCAGCCCCAGCATTTT
CDR3aa: CASSGSGGPGQPQHF

abundance: NA
v_gene: TRBV5-6
len: 15
d_gene: NA
j_gene: TRBJ2-7
CDR3nt: TGTGCCAGCAGCTTGGCCCTGACAGGAGCCTACGAGCAGTACTTC
CDR3aa: CASSLALTGAYEQYF

abundance: NA
v_gene: TRBV27
len: 13
d_gene: NA
j_gene: TRBJ1-1
CDR3nt: TGTGCCAGCAGTTCGACTATGAACACTGAAGCTTTCTTT
CDR3aa: CASSSTMNTEAFF

abundance: NA
v_gene: TRBV29-1
len: 13
d_gene: NA
j_gene: TRBJ2-5
CDR3nt: TGCAGCGTTGAGAGGCAGGGGAGAGAGACCCAGTACTTC
CDR3aa: CSVERQGRETQYF

abundance: NA
v_gene: TRBV19
len: 13
d_gene: NA
j_gene: TRBJ1-2
CDR3nt: TGTGCCAGTAGTATGGGGGTAACCTATGGCTACACCTTC
CDR3aa: CASSMGVTYGYTF

abundance: NA
v_gene: TRBV4-3
len: 14
d_gene: NA
j_gene: TRBJ1-2
CDR3nt: TGCGCCAGCAGCCAAGAGGCGTCGGATAGAGGCTACACCTTC
CDR3aa: CASSQEASDRGYTF

abundance: NA
v_gene: TRBV24-1
len: 12
d_gene: NA
j_gene: TRBJ1-2
CDR3nt: TGTGCCACCAGTGATACTACAGGGGGCTACACCTTC
CDR3aa: CATSDTTGGYTF

abundance: NA
v_gene: TRBV19
len: 15
d_gene: TRBD1
j_gene: TRBJ1-2
CDR3nt: TGTGCCAGTCTTGCCGGGACAGGGGACATCTCTGGCTACACCTTC
CDR3aa: CASLAGTGDISGYTF

abundance: NA
v_gene: TRBV5-1
len: 15
d_gene: NA
j_gene: TRBJ1-1
CDR3nt: TGCGCCAGCAGCGCAGGTGCCTGGGGCGGGACTGAAGCTTTCTTT
CDR3aa: CASSAGAWGGTEAFF

abundance: NA
v_gene: TRBV30
len: 13
d_gene: TRBD1
j_gene: TRBJ1-2
CDR3nt: TGTGCCTGGAGGGGGACAGGCCCCTATGGCTACACCTTC
CDR3aa: CAWRGTGPYGYTF

abundance: NA
v_gene: TRBV29-1
len: 14
d_gene: NA
j_gene: TRBJ1-2
CDR3nt: TGCAGCGCCATACGGGAGGATACTTACTATGGCTACACCTTC
CDR3aa: CSAIREDTYYGYTF

abundance: NA
v_gene: TRBV3-1/TRBV3-2
len: 15
d_gene: NA
j_gene: TRBJ1-2
CDR3nt: TGTGCCAGCACCCTTCAGGGCTCTCGGGATTATGGCTACACCTTC
CDR3aa: CASTLQGSRDYGYTF

abundance: NA
v_gene: TRBV18
len: 16
d_gene: TRBD2
j_gene: TRBJ2-5
CDR3nt: TGTGCCAGCTCACCCCGGGAGGATTCACTTCAAGAGACCCAGTACTTC
CDR3aa: CASSPREDSLQETQYF

abundance: NA
v_gene: TRBV7-2
len: 15
d_gene: TRBD2
j_gene: TRBJ2-1
CDR3nt: TGTGCCAGCCAGAGGACGGGAGGCCACGGCGATGAGCAGTTCTTC
CDR3aa: CASQRTGGHGDEQFF

abundance: once
v_gene: TRBV5-1
len: 14
d_gene: NA
j_gene: TRBJ2-7
CDR3nt: TGCGCCAGCAGCTCAGGTGACATTGCCTACGAGCAGTACTTC
CDR3aa: CASSSGDIAYEQYF

abundance: NA
v_gene: TRBV5-1
len: 14
d_gene: NA
j_gene: TRBJ2-3
CDR3nt: TGCGCCAGCAGCGGGGGGCCTAGCACAGATACGCAGTATTTT
CDR3aa: CASSGGPSTDTQYF

abundance: NA
v_gene: TRBV5-1
len: 15
d_gene: NA
j_gene: TRBJ2-7
CDR3nt: TGCGCCAGCAGCTCGCTGGACAACCCGCCCTACGAGCAGTACTTC
CDR3aa: CASSSLDNPPYEQYF

abundance: NA
v_gene: TRBV9
len: 14
d_gene: NA
j_gene: TRBJ2-5
CDR3nt: TGTGCCAGCAGCGTAGGGCAGGGCGCTTTGACCCAGTACTTC
CDR3aa: CASSVGQGALTQYF

abundance: NA
v_gene: TRBV11-2
len: 15
d_gene: NA
j_gene: TRBJ1-5
CDR3nt: TGTGCCAGCAGCTTAAACAGGGCTGGCAATCAGCCCCAGCATTTT
CDR3aa: CASSLNRAGNQPQHF

abundance: NA
v_gene: TRBV14
len: 13
d_gene: NA
j_gene: TRBJ1-6
CDR3nt: TGTGCCAGCACCAAAGGGGCGGGTTCTCCCCTCCACTTT
CDR3aa: CASTKGAGSPLHF

abundance: once
v_gene: TRBV4-3
len: 13
d_gene: NA
j_gene: TRBJ1-2
CDR3nt: TGCGCCAGCAGCCAAGATCGGCAGCATGGCTACACCTTC
CDR3aa: CASSQDRQHGYTF

abundance: once
v_gene: TRBV18
len: 13
d_gene: NA
j_gene: TRBJ2-3
CDR3nt: TGTGCCAGCTCGAGGACAGAAGCAGATACGCAGTATTTT
CDR3aa: CASSRTEADTQYF

abundance: few
v_gene: TRBV27
len: 13
d_gene: NA
j_gene: TRBJ1-1
CDR3nt: TGTGCCAGCAGTTACACTCCGGACACTGAAGCTTTCTTT
CDR3aa: CASSYTPDTEAFF

abundance: NA
v_gene: TRBV2
len: 13
d_gene: TRBD1
j_gene: TRBJ1-2
CDR3nt: TGTGCCAGCAGTATAAGGGGGCCCTATGGCTACACCTTC
CDR3aa: CASSIRGPYGYTF

abundance: NA
v_gene: TRBV18
len: 15
d_gene: TRBD2
j_gene: TRBJ2-7
CDR3nt: TGTGCCAGCTCACCGGGACTAGCGGGAGACTACGAGCAGTACTTC
CDR3aa: CASSPGLAGDYEQYF

abundance: NA
v_gene: TRBV4-1
len: 13
d_gene: NA
j_gene: TRBJ1-2
CDR3nt: TGCGCCAGCAGCCAGGGACACTTCTATGGCTACACCTTC
CDR3aa: CASSQGHFYGYTF

abundance: once
v_gene: TRBV3-1/TRBV3-2
len: 13
d_gene: TRBD1
j_gene: TRBJ1-1
CDR3nt: TGTGCCAGCAGCCCGCCGACAGGGAAGGCGGCTTTCTTT
CDR3aa: CASSPPTGKAAFF

abundance: NA
v_gene: TRBV19
len: 14
d_gene: TRBD1
j_gene: TRBJ1-2
CDR3nt: TGTGCCAGTAGAAGCAGGGGGTGGCACTATGGCTACACCTTC
CDR3aa: CASRSRGWHYGYTF

abundance: few
v_gene: TRBV14
len: 13
d_gene: NA
j_gene: TRBJ1-2
CDR3nt: TGTGCCAGCAGCCACCCCAATGACTATGGCTACACCTTC
CDR3aa: CASSHPNDYGYTF

abundance: NA
v_gene: TRBV5-1
len: 14
d_gene: NA
j_gene: TRBJ1-2
CDR3nt: TGCGCCAGCAGCTTCGCAGCAGCTAACTATGGCTACACCTTC
CDR3aa: CASSFAAANYGYTF

abundance: NA
v_gene: TRBV10-1
len: 14
d_gene: NA
j_gene: TRBJ2-1
CDR3nt: TGCGCCAGCAGTGAATCACACCTCTACAATGAGCAGTTCTTC
CDR3aa: CASSESHLYNEQFF

abundance: NA
v_gene: TRBV25-1
len: 15
d_gene: NA
j_gene: TRBJ1-6
CDR3nt: TGTGCCAGCAGTGAATATAGAGGTTTTGAGTCACCCCTCCACTTT
CDR3aa: CASSEYRGFESPLHF

abundance: NA
v_gene: TRBV4-1
len: 17
d_gene: NA
j_gene: TRBJ1-1
CDR3nt: TGCGCCAGCAGCCAAGATGGGGTAAGGCTGCCGAACACTGAAGCTTTCTTT
CDR3aa: CASSQDGVRLPNTEAFF

abundance: NA
v_gene: TRBV6-5
len: 13
d_gene: TRBD1
j_gene: TRBJ2-7
CDR3nt: TGTGCCAGCAGGGGCGGACAGGGCTACGAGCAGTACTTC
CDR3aa: CASRGGQGYEQYF

abundance: NA
v_gene: TRBV18
len: 15
d_gene: NA
j_gene: TRBJ1-5
CDR3nt: TGTGCCAGCTCGGGAAGAGGTGATAGCAATCAGCCCCAGCATTTT
CDR3aa: CASSGRGDSNQPQHF

abundance: NA
v_gene: TRBV5-6
len: 18
d_gene: TRBD1
j_gene: TRBJ2-6
CDR3nt: TGTGCCAGCAGCTTGTTGGGACAGGGGTCGGCTGGGGCCAACGTCCTGACTTTC
CDR3aa: CASSLLGQGSAGANVLTF

abundance: once
v_gene: TRBV18
len: 15
d_gene: TRBD2
j_gene: TRBJ2-5
CDR3nt: TGTGCCAGCTCACCACGGGGGACTACGCAAGAGACCCAGTACTTC
CDR3aa: CASSPRGTTQETQYF

abundance: NA
v_gene: TRBV29-1
len: 13
d_gene: NA
j_gene: TRBJ1-5
CDR3nt: TGCAGCGTTGAATTTTCCCTTAATCAGCCCCAGCATTTT
CDR3aa: CSVEFSLNQPQHF

abundance: NA
v_gene: TRBV6-2/TRBV6-3
len: 15
d_gene: NA
j_gene: TRBJ2-3
CDR3nt: TGTGCCAGCAGTTATACGGGTTATGGAACAGATACGCAGTATTTT
CDR3aa: CASSYTGYGTDTQYF

abundance: NA
v_gene: TRBV19
len: 14
d_gene: TRBD1
j_gene: TRBJ1-2
CDR3nt: TGTGCCAGTTATCGCGGGACAGGGGGATATGGCTACACCTTC
CDR3aa: CASYRGTGGYGYTF

abundance: NA
v_gene: TRBV10-3
len: 14
d_gene: TRBD2
j_gene: TRBJ2-3
CDR3nt: TGTGCCATCAGTGATCGGGGGGGCCGAGATACGCAGTATTTT
CDR3aa: CAISDRGGRDTQYF

abundance: NA
v_gene: TRBV27
len: 15
d_gene: TRBD2
j_gene: TRBJ2-7
CDR3nt: TGTGCCAGCAGCCCAATCCAGCGGGGACCCCATGAGCAGTACTTC
CDR3aa: CASSPIQRGPHEQYF

abundance: NA
v_gene: TRBV14
len: 16
d_gene: TRBD1
j_gene: TRBJ1-1
CDR3nt: TGTGCCAGCAGCCGCTACCCTACAGGGGGTAAGACTGAAGCTTTCTTT
CDR3aa: CASSRYPTGGKTEAFF

abundance: NA
v_gene: TRBV28
len: 15
d_gene: TRBD1
j_gene: TRBJ2-1
CDR3nt: TGTGCCAGCAGTCCACCGGGACAGGGGTACAATGAGCAGTTCTTC
CDR3aa: CASSPPGQGYNEQFF

abundance: NA
v_gene: TRBV4-3
len: 17
d_gene: TRBD2
j_gene: TRBJ2-4
CDR3nt: TGCGCCAGCAGCCAAGACTCTAGCGGGGTGGCAAAAAACATTCAGTACTTC
CDR3aa: CASSQDSSGVAKNIQYF

abundance: NA
v_gene: TRBV3-1/TRBV3-2
len: 13
d_gene: NA
j_gene: TRBJ2-5
CDR3nt: TGTGCCAGCAGGGACAGTGCCCCGGGGACCCAGTACTTC
CDR3aa: CASRDSAPGTQYF

abundance: NA
v_gene: TRBV3-1/TRBV3-2
len: 12
d_gene: NA
j_gene: TRBJ2-1
CDR3nt: TGTGCCAGCAGCCCCGGACGCAATGAGCAGTTCTTC
CDR3aa: CASSPGRNEQFF

abundance: NA
v_gene: TRBV2
len: 14
d_gene: TRBD1
j_gene: TRBJ1-5
CDR3nt: TGTGCCAGCAGGGCGACAGGGAGCAATCAGCCCCAGCATTTT
CDR3aa: CASRATGSNQPQHF